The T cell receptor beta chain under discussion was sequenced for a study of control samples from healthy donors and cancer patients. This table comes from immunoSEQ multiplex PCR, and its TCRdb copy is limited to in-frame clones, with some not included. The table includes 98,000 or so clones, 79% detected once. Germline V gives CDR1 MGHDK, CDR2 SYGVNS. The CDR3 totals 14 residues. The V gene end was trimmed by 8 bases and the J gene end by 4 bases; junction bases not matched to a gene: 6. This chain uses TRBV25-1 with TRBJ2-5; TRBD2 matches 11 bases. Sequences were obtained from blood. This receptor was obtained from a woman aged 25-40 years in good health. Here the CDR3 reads CASHSGGAPETQYF. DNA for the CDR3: TGTGCCAGCCATAGCGGGGGGGCCCCAGAGACCCAGTACTTC.